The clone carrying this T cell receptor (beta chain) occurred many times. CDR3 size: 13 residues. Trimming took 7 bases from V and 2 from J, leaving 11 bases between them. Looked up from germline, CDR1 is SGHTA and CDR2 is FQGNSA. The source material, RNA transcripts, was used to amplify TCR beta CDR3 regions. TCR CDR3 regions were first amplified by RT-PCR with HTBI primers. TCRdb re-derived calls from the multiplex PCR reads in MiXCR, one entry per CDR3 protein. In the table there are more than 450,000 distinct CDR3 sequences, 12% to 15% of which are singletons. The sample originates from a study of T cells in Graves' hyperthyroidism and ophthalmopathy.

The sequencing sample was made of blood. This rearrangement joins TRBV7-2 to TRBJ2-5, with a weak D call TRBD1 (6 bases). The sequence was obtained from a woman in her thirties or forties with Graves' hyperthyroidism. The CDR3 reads CASTGQNQETQYF. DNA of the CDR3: TGTGCCAGCACCGGACAGAATCAAGAGACCCAGTACTTC.